The clone carrying this TCR beta chain was counted only a few times. Its specificity is unknown. This CDR3 contains 15 residues. The V end was cut by 3 bases, the J end by 4 bases, with 15 bases between. Germline assignment: CDR1 SGHVS and CDR2 FQNEAQ. This record comes from a study of long-term antiretroviral therapy in people with HIV. The immunoSEQ assay was v3.0, run at survey level. Sequencing had a target that covered roughly 35,000-55,000 T-cell genomes per sample. Using immunoSEQ multiplex PCR, the repertoire was profiled, and TCRdb retains in-frame clones only, with some absent. Seen here are about 36,000 clones, approximately 83% observed once, and the top ten hold over 9.5%. Study-wide results and limits: The repertoire was dominated at all time points by clones expanded before ART. The study found narrower CDR3 length ranges in HIV repertoires than in controls. Once patients were on ART, diversity went higher but still fell short of transplant donor controls.

This sequence was found in a man aged 18 to 30 with HIV. The chain joins TRBV7-8 to TRBJ1-2, with a possible D match to TRBD1 (6 bases). Sequenced here: unsorted PBMCs, sampled 2.2 years after starting antiretroviral therapy. The CDR3 DNA reads TGTGCCAGCAGCTTCTCCGGGACAACTATCTATGGCTACACCTTC. It specifies CASSFSGTTIYGYTF.